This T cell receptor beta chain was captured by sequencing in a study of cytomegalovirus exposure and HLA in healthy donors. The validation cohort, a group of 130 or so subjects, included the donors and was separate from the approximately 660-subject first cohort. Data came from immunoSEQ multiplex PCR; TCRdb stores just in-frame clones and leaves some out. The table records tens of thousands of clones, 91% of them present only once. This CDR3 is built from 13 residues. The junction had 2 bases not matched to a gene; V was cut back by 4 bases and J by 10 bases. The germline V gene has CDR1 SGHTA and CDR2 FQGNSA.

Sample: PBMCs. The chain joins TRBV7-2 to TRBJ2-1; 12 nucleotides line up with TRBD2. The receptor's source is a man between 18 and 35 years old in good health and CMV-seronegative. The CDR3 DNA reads TGTGCCAGCAGCTATGGACTAGCGGGGGAGCAGTTCTTC. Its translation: CASSYGLAGEQFF.